Below are 8 T cell receptor beta chains sequenced from a single sample in a study of T-cell reconstitution after alpha-beta-depleted transplantation in children. During its preparation, the TCRbeta library received unique molecular identifiers. TCRdb analysed the PCR reads with MiXCR anew, one entry per CDR3 protein. Of approximately 800,000 distinct CDR3 sequences in the sample, under 20% were seen once. The material was PBMCs, mostly from graft donor cells, obtained 360 days after TCRalphabeta/CD19-depleted stem cell transplant. These receptor sequences come from a male patient aged 10 to 17 who had a stem cell transplant for acute lymphoblastic leukemia, so the T cells may come from the graft donor.

V usage is TRBV4-1 and J usage is TRBJ1-2; D is perhaps TRBD1 (6 bases). The CDR3 is made up of 16 amino acids. Per the germline V gene, CDR1 is MGHRA and CDR2 is YSYEKL. V shed 2 bases and J shed 8 bases, with 21 bases lying between them. Here the CDR3 reads CASSQPATGARSGYTF. The CDR3 DNA reads TGCGCCAGCAGCCAACCAGCGACGGGGGCTAGGTCAGGCTACACCTTC.

Only a few counts were recorded for this clonotype. The chain employs TRBV7-7 and TRBJ2-4; unclear D gene. Trimming cost V 1 base and J 6 bases, with 7 bases left between them. This CDR3 contains 13 residues. Germline loops: CDR1 SSHAT, CDR2 FNYEAQ (reference sequence). In DNA form, the CDR3 reads TGTGCCAGCAGCTTAGGAGAAGGAAACATTCAGTACTTC. This translates into CASSLGEGNIQYF.

The chain links TRBV5-1 to TRBJ2-1; tentatively, D is TRBD2 (5 bases). The CDR3 sequence is 15 residues long. CDR1 is SGHRS and CDR2 is YFSETQ in the germline V gene. V lost 5 bases and J 4 bases, leaving 16 bases between the germline ends. The CDR3 reads CASRGGSPPYNEQFF. The DNA of the CDR3 is TGCGCCAGCAGAGGAGGCAGTCCCCCGTACAATGAGCAGTTCTTC.

This clonotype was found a few times. The chain employs TRBV11-2 and TRBJ1-5, with D tentatively TRBD1 (5 bases). Between the trimmed V and J ends, which lost 5 bases and 4 bases, there was a span of 15 bases. The CDR3 is made up of 15 amino acids. Germline V gene data show CDR1 as SGHAT and CDR2 as FQNNGV. In DNA form, the CDR3 reads TGTGCCAGCAGCCTGGCGCAGGGCCCAAATCAGCCCCAGCATTTT. It codes for CASSLAQGPNQPQHF.

The chain employs TRBV29-1 and TRBJ2-7; 9 bases align to TRBD2. The CDR3 is made up of 15 amino acids. J lost 5 bases, V lost 6 bases, and 14 bases had no gene match. Germline V CDR1 and CDR2: SQVTM, ANQGSEA. CDR3 nucleotide sequence: TGCAGCGTCCCCAGGATCGGTAGCGGGAGTAACGAGCAGTACTTC. Translation: CSVPRIGSGSNEQYF.

This clonotype was recorded at least ten times. The chain has TRBV5-1 and TRBJ1-2, with D perhaps matching TRBD1 (6 bases). The germline V gene has CDR1 SGHRS and CDR2 YFSETQ. The CDR3 covers 14 residues. V was shortened by 4 bases and J by 3 bases, with 13 bases between the two germline ends. The CDR3 bases are TGCGCCAGCAGCCCCGGGGCAGGGGACTATGGCTACACCTTC. It specifies CASSPGAGDYGYTF.

The chain combines TRBV13 with TRBJ2-3, with 9 bases lining up with TRBD2. CDR1 and CDR2 from the germline V gene are PRHDT and FYEKMQ (reference sequence). The CDR3 is 23 residues long. J gave up 2 bases and V 5 bases, and 29 bases lay outside the gene matches. The CDR3 region has the DNA TGTGCCAGCAGCGGATTTTGGGAGGACGTAGCGGGAGTACCCAAGGCCCCCACAGATACGCAGTATTTT. Protein product: CASSGFWEDVAGVPKAPTDTQYF. The variable domain in full, completed from reference TRBV13 and TRBJ2-3, reads AAGVIQSPRHLIKEKRETATLKCYPIPRHDTVYWYQQGPGQDPQFLISFYEKMQSDKGSIPDRFSAQQFSDYHSELNMSSLELGDSALYFCASSGFWEDVAGVPKAPTDTQYFGPGTRLTVL.

This clonotype was counted ten times or more. The rearrangement uses TRBV5-1 and TRBJ2-3, with 8 bases fitting TRBD2. Germline CDR1 SGHRS, CDR2 YFSETQ. The trim removed 2 bases at V and 6 bases at J, leaving 2 bases unmatched. This CDR3 spans 13 amino acids. The CDR3 DNA is TGCGCCAGCAGCTTAGCGGGAGACGATACGCAGTATTTT. Amino acid sequence: CASSLAGDDTQYF.